The 27 T cell receptor beta chains below all came from one sample that was sequenced in a study of blood T cell repertoires in COVID-19. Libraries were prepared by immunoSEQ multiplex PCR; TCRdb keeps only in-frame clonotypes and omits some of them. The table records more than 85,000 clones, approximately 84% of them present only once. Input material: peripheral blood. The receptors shown here come from a middle-aged man with active or convalescent COVID-19.

The CDR3 sequence is CASSHAAGLGTGELFF. The CDR3 coding sequence is TGCGCCAGCAGCCATGCGGCGGGGCTAGGGACCGGGGAGCTGTTTTTT. The chain is built from TRBV4-1 and TRBJ2-2; TRBD2 is a possible D gene (6 bases). There are 16 residues in the CDR3. Germline V CDR1 and CDR2: MGHRA, YSYEKL. V lost 3 bases, J lost 5 bases, and 16 bases lay in between.

The chain links TRBV6-5 to TRBJ1-4, with a tentative D call TRBD1 (5 bases). V gave up 8 bases and J gave up 0 bases, with 13 bases separating them. This CDR3 is 15 amino acids long. The germline V gene has CDR1 MNHEY and CDR2 SVGAGI. DNA of the CDR3: TGTGCCAGCGGGCAATCGGGGGCAACTAATGAAAAACTGTTTTTT. Protein: CASGQSGATNEKLFF.

The chain is built from TRBV5-1 and TRBJ2-1; possibly TRBD2 for D (5 bases). CDR3 size: 12 residues. Trimming cost V 4 bases and J 8 bases, with 10 bases left between them. From germline, CDR1 is SGHRS and CDR2 YFSETQ. Here the CDR3 reads CASSEPRDEQFF. Here the CDR3 DNA reads TGCGCCAGCAGCGAGCCGAGGGATGAGCAGTTCTTC.

The rearrangement links TRBV6-2 or TRBV6-3 to TRBJ2-2, with D possibly TRBD2 on 6 matching bases. The CDR3 contains 15 residues. Germline V gene lookup returns CDR1 MNHEY and CDR2 SVGEGT. Trimming took off 2 bases at V and 4 bases at J, with 11 bases between the two ends. The CDR3 bases are TGTGCCAGCAGTTACGGAGGGGCCATCACCGGGGAGCTGTTTTTT. Its protein is CASSYGGAITGELFF.

The rearrangement links TRBV6-1 to TRBJ1-2, with 11 nucleotides matching TRBD1. The CDR3 covers 14 residues. V trimming: 6 bases; J trimming: 7 bases; junction bases outside the gene matches: 7. The germline V gene has CDR1 MNHNS and CDR2 SASEGT. Written as DNA, the CDR3 is TGTGCCAGCAGGAGGGGACAGGGGGATGTTGGCTACACCTTC. It is translated as CASRRGQGDVGYTF.

The chain combines TRBV12-5 with TRBJ1-1; D is unclear. The CDR3 extends over 15 amino acids. The V and J ends lost 6 bases and 0 bases respectively, with 14 bases between them. In germline, CDR1 is LGHNT, CDR2 FRNRAP. The CDR3 protein is CASGSPRALNTEAFF. CDR3 nucleotide sequence: TGTGCTAGTGGCTCCCCCCGAGCTTTGAACACTGAAGCTTTCTTT.

The chain couples TRBV5-6 to TRBJ1-5; D unclear. Germline-derived CDR1 and CDR2 are SGHDT and YYEEEE. The CDR3 spans 15 residues. The V gene lost 2 bases and the J gene lost 3 bases, with 12 bases spanning the gap. The chain's CDR3 is CASSFRGPINQPQHF. DNA of the CDR3: TGTGCCAGCAGCTTTCGCGGGCCAATCAATCAGCCCCAGCATTTT. Full variable domain (outside the CDR3, taken from reference TRBV5-6 and TRBJ1-5): DAGVTQSPTHLIKTRGQQVTLRCSPKSGHDTVSWYQQALGQGPQFIFQYYEEEERQRGNFPDRFSGHQFPNYSSELNVNALLLGDSALYLCASSFRGPINQPQHFGDGTRLSIL.

J is TRBJ1-1 and V is TRBV19; TRBD1 matches 8 bases. The V and J ends lost 2 bases and 4 bases, in that order; junction bases with no gene match: 0. The CDR3 loop spans 13 amino acids. The germline V gene encodes CDR1 LNHDA and CDR2 SQIVND (reference sequence). CDR3 loop: CASSITGGTEAFF. CDR3 in DNA: TGTGCCAGTAGTATAACAGGGGGCACTGAAGCTTTCTTT.

The chain couples TRBV7-6 to TRBJ1-2; D gene unclear. Germline V gene data show CDR1 as SGHVS and CDR2 as FNYEAQ. Trimming removed 5 bases from V and 2 bases from J, with 9 bases in between. This CDR3 has 13 residues. The CDR3 nucleotides are TGTGCCAGCAGCGGAACCGGGAACTATGGCTACACCTTC. Protein sequence: CASSGTGNYGYTF.

In its sample, this clone was seen once. The V and J genes are TRBV12-5 and TRBJ1-1, with a possible D match to TRBD1 (5 bases). The CDR3 covers 16 residues. Trimming removed 4 bases from V and 0 bases from J, with 15 bases in between. In germline, CDR1 is LGHNT, CDR2 FRNRAP. The CDR3 DNA reads TGTGCTAGTGGTTCGGTTTGGGGCGCCATGAACACTGAAGCTTTCTTT. Translated, it gives CASGSVWGAMNTEAFF.

In this sample, this clone turned up a few times. This rearrangement joins TRBV6-5 to TRBJ2-5, with TRBD1 as a possible D gene (7 bases). Germline V gene lookup returns CDR1 MNHEY and CDR2 SVGAGI. Trimming shortened V by 7 bases and J by 7 bases, and 16 bases separated the two germline ends. CDR3 size: 13 residues. The DNA for the CDR3 is TGTGCCAGCACCACAGGGGCGGGAACGACCCAGTACTTC. This translates into CASTTGAGTTQYF.

The V and J genes are TRBV6-5 and TRBJ2-1; 11 bases are shared with TRBD1. The J segment lost 6 bases and the V segment lost 6 bases, leaving 4 bases of the junction unmatched. Germline-derived CDR1 and CDR2 are MNHEY and SVGAGI. The CDR3 is 14 residues long. The DNA of the CDR3 is TGTGCCAGCAGGGGGGACAGGGGGACCAATGAGCAGTTCTTC. As protein: CASRGDRGTNEQFF.

V usage is TRBV11-2 and J usage is TRBJ2-1, with a possible D match to TRBD1 (6 bases). The CDR3 loop spans 14 amino acids. V shed 6 bases and J shed 8 bases, with 17 bases lying between them. CDR1 is SGHAT, CDR2 FQNNGV, per germline. CDR3 DNA sequence: TGTGCCAGCAGACCTGGGGGCTGGGGCGATGAGCAGTTCTTC. Translated: CASRPGGWGDEQFF.

The J gene is TRBJ2-2, the V gene TRBV4-2; 10 positions agree with TRBD2. The junction had 10 bases not matched to a gene; V was cut back by 0 bases and J by 6 bases. Germline lookup yields CDR1 LGHNA and CDR2 YNFKEQ. The CDR3 runs 18 residues. The CDR3 coding sequence is TGTGCCAGCAGCCAAGATGAGGGGAGCGGGGGGGAGGCCGGGGAGCTGTTTTTT. Protein: CASSQDEGSGGEAGELFF.

The chain employs TRBV3-1 (or the pseudogene TRBV3-2) and TRBJ2-7, with 7 nucleotides matching TRBD2. The V and J ends lost 4 bases and 0 bases, in that order; junction bases with no gene match: 6. The length of the CDR3 is 15 residues. CDR1 LGHDT and CDR2 YNNKEL come from the germline V gene (reference sequence). This CDR3 is CASSPSAGDSYEQYF. The CDR3 DNA reads TGTGCCAGCAGCCCCTCGGCGGGGGACTCCTACGAGCAGTACTTC.

J is TRBJ2-1 and V is TRBV11-2; D remains ambiguous. The CDR3 has 11 residues. The V end was cut by 5 bases, the J end by 10 bases, with 9 bases between. Germline V lookup: CDR1 SGHAT, CDR2 FQNNGV. The CDR3 here is CASSPRLEQFF. In nucleotides, the CDR3 is TGTGCCAGCAGCCCCCGTTTAGAGCAGTTCTTC.

The chain uses TRBV7-2 and TRBJ2-1, with D possibly TRBD2 on 6 matching bases. CDR3 length: 15 residues. Germline CDR1 is SGHTA and CDR2 is FQGNSA. Trimming took off 4 bases at V and 6 bases at J, with 16 bases between the two ends. The CDR3 DNA reads as TGTGCCAGCAGCTCCCGGGACTTGTCGACCAATGAGCAGTTCTTC. Translating gives CASSSRDLSTNEQFF.

This chain joins TRBV19 and TRBJ1-3; maybe TRBD1 (5 bases). CDR3 length equals 15 residues. The germline gives CDR1 LNHDA, CDR2 SQIVND (reference sequence). Trimming cost V 5 bases and J 1 base, with 12 bases left between them. Here the CDR3 DNA reads TGTGCCAGTAGTTTGGCAGGGTCATCTGGAAACACCATATATTTT. Translating it yields CASSLAGSSGNTIYF.

This clone has more than one count but fewer than ten. The rearrangement uses TRBV30 and TRBJ1-1; D possibly corresponds to TRBD1 (5 bases). The V gene's germline CDR1 is GTSNPN and CDR2 SVGIG (reference sequence). Trimming stripped 3 bases from V and 1 base from J, with 21 bases between. This CDR3 region has 17 residues. The CDR3: CAWSSTFPGLTNTEAFF. For the CDR3, the DNA is TGTGCCTGGAGCTCCACTTTTCCGGGACTCACGAACACTGAAGCTTTCTTT.

The chain links TRBV3-1 (or the pseudogene TRBV3-2) to TRBJ2-7; a possible D gene is TRBD1 (5 bases). Per the germline V gene, CDR1 is LGHDT and CDR2 is YNNKEL (reference sequence). CDR3 size: 16 residues. Trimming took 1 base from V and 7 from J, leaving 20 bases between them. The chain's CDR3 is CASSQGPLGQHGEQYF. CDR3 nucleotides: TGTGCCAGCAGCCAAGGTCCGTTGGGGCAGCACGGGGAGCAGTACTTC.

The J gene is TRBJ2-7, the V gene TRBV19, with no clear D. There are 16 residues in the CDR3. With 4 bases removed from V and 0 bases from J, the gap between germline ends came to 16 bases. The V gene's germline CDR1 is LNHDA and CDR2 SQIVND (reference sequence). CDR3 nucleotides: TGTGCCAGTAGTACCTCGGCCACAGTCGGCTCCTACGAGCAGTACTTC. The encoded protein is CASSTSATVGSYEQYF.

This chain connects TRBV10-3 to TRBJ1-6; no firm D call. Germline V gene data show CDR1 as ENHRY and CDR2 as SYGVKD. This CDR3 comprises 15 residues. The ends were cut back, 10 bases at V and 0 bases at J, with 13 bases in the middle. The CDR3 coding sequence is TGTGCCACCACCGCCGAGGGCTCCTATAATTCACCCCTCCACTTT. This translates into CATTAEGSYNSPLHF.

The chain joins TRBV18 to TRBJ2-1, with TRBD1 matching 8 bases. CDR1 and CDR2 from the germline V gene are KGHSH and LQKENI. The CDR3 sequence is 15 residues long. The junction had 10 bases not matched to a gene; V was cut back by 8 bases and J by 4 bases. The CDR3 sequence is CASRPSGTGYNEQFF. The CDR3 DNA reads TGTGCCAGCCGCCCCTCCGGGACAGGATACAATGAGCAGTTCTTC.

This chain connects TRBV6-5 to TRBJ1-2, with 7 bases identical to TRBD1. The CDR3 is 15 amino acids. After removal of 5 bases from V and 0 bases from J, the junction contained 6 bases not matched to a gene. Germline CDR1 is MNHEY and CDR2 is SVGAGI. The CDR3 protein is CASSSRTGANYGYTF. The CDR3 DNA reads TGTGCCAGCAGTAGTCGGACAGGAGCTAACTATGGCTACACCTTC.

The rearrangement links TRBV7-9 to TRBJ1-4; D might be TRBD1 (5 bases). CDR1 and CDR2 (germline): SEHNR, FQNEAQ (reference sequence). This CDR3 spans 15 amino acids. Trimming left V 5 bases short and J 8 bases short, with 18 bases between. CDR3 region: CASSPSGLGVEKLFF. For the CDR3, the DNA is TGTGCCAGCAGCCCCTCGGGACTGGGAGTCGAAAAACTGTTTTTT.

This clone was found a few times. The chain is built from TRBV6-6 and TRBJ1-5; 7 bases fit TRBD1. The length of the CDR3 is 14 residues. Germline CDR1 MNHNY, CDR2 SVGAGI (reference sequence). Trimming removed 4 bases from V and 5 bases from J; junction bases left unmatched: 5. For the CDR3, the DNA is TGTGCCAGCAGTTTTTCCGGGACAGATCAGCCCCAGCATTTT. It specifies CASSFSGTDQPQHF.

The genes are TRBV7-2 and TRBJ2-2; D call uncertain. Trimming took off 0 bases at V and 4 bases at J, with 6 bases between the two ends. The CDR3 is 14 residues long. CDR1 is SGHTA, CDR2 FQGNSA, per germline. CDR3 DNA: TGTGCCAGCAGCTTAGCGCCGGGCACCGGGGAGCTGTTTTTT. Protein sequence: CASSLAPGTGELFF.